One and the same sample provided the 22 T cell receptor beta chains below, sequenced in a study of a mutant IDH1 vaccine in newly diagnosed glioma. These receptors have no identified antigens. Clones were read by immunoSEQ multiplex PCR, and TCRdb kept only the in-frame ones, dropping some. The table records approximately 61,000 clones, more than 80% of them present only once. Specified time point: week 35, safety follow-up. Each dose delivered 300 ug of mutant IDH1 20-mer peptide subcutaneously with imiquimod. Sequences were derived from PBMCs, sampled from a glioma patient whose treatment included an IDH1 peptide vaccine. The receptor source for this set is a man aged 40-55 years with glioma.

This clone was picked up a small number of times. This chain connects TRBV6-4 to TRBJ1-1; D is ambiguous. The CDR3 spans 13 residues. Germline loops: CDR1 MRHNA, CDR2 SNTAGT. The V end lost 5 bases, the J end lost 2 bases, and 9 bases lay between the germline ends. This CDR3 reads CASSPGTNTEAFF. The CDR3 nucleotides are TGTGCCAGCAGTCCGGGAACTAACACTGAAGCTTTCTTT.

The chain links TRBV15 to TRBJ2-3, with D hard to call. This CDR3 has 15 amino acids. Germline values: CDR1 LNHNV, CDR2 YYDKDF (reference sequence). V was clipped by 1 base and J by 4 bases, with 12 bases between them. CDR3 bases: TGTGCCACCAGCAGAGTTAGTCTATTGCCAGATACGCAGTATTTT. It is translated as CATSRVSLLPDTQYF.

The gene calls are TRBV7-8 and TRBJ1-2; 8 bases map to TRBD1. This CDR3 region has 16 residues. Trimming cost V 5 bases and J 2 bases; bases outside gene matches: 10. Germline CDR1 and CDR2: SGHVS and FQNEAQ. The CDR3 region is CASSPLTGARNYGYTF. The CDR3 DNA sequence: TGTGCCAGCAGCCCCCTGACAGGGGCTAGAAACTATGGCTACACCTTC.

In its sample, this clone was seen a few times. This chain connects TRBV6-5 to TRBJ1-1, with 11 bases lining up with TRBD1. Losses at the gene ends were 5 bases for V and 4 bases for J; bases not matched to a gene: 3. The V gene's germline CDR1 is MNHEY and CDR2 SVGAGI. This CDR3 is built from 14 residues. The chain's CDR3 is CASSRGQGATEAFF. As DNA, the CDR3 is TGTGCCAGCAGTCGTGGACAGGGGGCCACTGAAGCTTTCTTT.

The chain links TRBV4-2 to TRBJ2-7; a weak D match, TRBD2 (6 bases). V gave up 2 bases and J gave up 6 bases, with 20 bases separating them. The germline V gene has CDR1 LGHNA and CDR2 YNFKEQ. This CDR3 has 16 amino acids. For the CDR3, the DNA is TGTGCCAGCAGCCAAAATGAAGCGGGTCTGGGGGGCGAGCAGTACTTC. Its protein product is CASSQNEAGLGGEQYF.

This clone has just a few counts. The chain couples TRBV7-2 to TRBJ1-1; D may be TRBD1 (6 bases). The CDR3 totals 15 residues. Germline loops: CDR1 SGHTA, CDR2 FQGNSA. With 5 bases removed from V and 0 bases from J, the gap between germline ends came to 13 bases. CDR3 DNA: TGTGCCAGCAGCCTCAATGACAGGCTGAACACTGAAGCTTTCTTT. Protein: CASSLNDRLNTEAFF.

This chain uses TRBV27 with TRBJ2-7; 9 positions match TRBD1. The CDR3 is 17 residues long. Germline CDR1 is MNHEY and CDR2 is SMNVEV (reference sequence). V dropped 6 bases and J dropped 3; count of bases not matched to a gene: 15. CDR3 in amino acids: CASSTRVRGQGNYEQYF. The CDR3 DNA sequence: TGTGCCAGCAGCACCCGAGTACGAGGACAGGGGAACTACGAGCAGTACTTC.

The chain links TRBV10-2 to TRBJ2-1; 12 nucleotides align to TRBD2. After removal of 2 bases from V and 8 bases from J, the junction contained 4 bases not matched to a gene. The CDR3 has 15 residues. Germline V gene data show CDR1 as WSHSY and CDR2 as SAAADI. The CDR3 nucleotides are TGCGCCAGCAGTGAGGGACTAGCGGGGATGCATGAGCAGTTCTTC. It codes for CASSEGLAGMHEQFF.

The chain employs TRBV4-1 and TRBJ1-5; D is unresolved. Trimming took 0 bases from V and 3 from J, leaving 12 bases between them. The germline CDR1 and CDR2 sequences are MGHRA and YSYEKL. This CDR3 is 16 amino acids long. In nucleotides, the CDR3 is TGCGCCAGCAGCCAAGATCAGGTGGGCCACAATCAGCCCCAGCATTTT. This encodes CASSQDQVGHNQPQHF.

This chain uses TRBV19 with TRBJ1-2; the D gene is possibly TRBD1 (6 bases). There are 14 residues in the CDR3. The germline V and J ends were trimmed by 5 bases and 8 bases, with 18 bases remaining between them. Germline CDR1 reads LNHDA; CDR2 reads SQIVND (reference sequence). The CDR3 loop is CASSPLGPGEGYTF. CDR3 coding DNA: TGTGCCAGTAGTCCTCTCGGACCAGGGGAAGGCTACACCTTC.

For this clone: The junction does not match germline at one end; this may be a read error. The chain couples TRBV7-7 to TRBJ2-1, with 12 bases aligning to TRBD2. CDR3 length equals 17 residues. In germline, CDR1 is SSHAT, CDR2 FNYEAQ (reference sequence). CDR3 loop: CASSLSGLAGPYNEQFF. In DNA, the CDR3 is TGTGCTAGCAGCCTATCGGGACTAGCGGGTCCCTACAATGAGCAGTTCTTC.

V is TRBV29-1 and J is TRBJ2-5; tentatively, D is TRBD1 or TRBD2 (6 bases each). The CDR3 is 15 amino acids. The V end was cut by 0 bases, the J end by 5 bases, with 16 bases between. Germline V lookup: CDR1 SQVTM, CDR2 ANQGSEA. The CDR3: CSVEDPGGARETQYF. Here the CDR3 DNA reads TGCAGCGTTGAAGATCCCGGGGGCGCTCGGGAGACCCAGTACTTC.

The CDR3 region is CASSGGSLGNTEAFF. CDR3 sequence (DNA): TGTGCCAGCAGCGGAGGTTCCTTAGGGAACACTGAAGCTTTCTTT. This rearrangement joins TRBV9 to TRBJ1-1, with D hard to call. This CDR3 region has 15 residues. The germline gives CDR1 SGDLS, CDR2 YYNGEE. V lost 3 bases, J lost 1 base, and 13 bases lay in between.

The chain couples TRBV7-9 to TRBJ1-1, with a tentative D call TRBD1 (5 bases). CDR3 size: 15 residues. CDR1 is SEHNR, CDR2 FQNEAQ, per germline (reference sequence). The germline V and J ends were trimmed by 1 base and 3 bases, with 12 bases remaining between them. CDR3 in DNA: TGTGCCAGCAGCTTAGGGGGACTCCAGCACACTGAAGCTTTCTTT. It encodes CASSLGGLQHTEAFF.

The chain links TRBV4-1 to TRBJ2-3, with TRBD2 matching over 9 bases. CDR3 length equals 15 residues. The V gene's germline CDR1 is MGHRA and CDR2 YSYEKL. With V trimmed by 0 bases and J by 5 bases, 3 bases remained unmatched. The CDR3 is CASSQEGGRGDTQYF. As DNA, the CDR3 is TGCGCCAGCAGCCAAGAGGGCGGGAGGGGAGATACGCAGTATTTT.

The CDR3 sequence is CAWAWGGEQFF. DNA for the CDR3: TGTGCCTGGGCCTGGGGGGGGGAGCAGTTCTTC. The chain combines TRBV30 with TRBJ2-1, with 7 positions matching TRBD2. With 5 bases clipped from V and 10 bases from J, the junction kept 5 bases outside the gene matches. There are 11 residues in the CDR3. Per the germline V gene, CDR1 is GTSNPN and CDR2 is SVGIG (reference sequence).

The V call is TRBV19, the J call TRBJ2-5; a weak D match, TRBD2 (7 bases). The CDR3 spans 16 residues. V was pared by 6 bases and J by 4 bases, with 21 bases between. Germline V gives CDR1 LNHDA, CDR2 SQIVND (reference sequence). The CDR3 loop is CASSTLRGEGVETQYF. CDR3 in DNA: TGTGCCAGTAGCACCCTGAGGGGGGAGGGGGTAGAGACCCAGTACTTC.

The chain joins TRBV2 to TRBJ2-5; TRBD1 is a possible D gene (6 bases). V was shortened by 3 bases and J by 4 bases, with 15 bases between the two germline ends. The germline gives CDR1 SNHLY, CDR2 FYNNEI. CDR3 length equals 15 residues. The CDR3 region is CASSDSGVKGETQYF. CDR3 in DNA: TGTGCCAGCAGTGATTCAGGGGTTAAGGGAGAGACCCAGTACTTC.

The CDR3 reads CASRDVTRRRGYTF. The CDR3 DNA follows: TGTGCCAGCAGGGATGTGACACGAAGACGGGGCTACACCTTC. The chain uses TRBV21-1 and TRBJ1-2; TRBD1 is the table's D call and was not checked against the DNA. TRBV21-1 is designated a pseudogene. CDR3 length: 14 amino acids.

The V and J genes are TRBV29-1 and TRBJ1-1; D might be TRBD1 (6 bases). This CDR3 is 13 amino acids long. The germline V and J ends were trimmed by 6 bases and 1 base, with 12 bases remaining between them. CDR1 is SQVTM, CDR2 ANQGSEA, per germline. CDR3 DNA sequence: TGCAGCGTCCGAATCAGGGGGAACACTGAAGCTTTCTTT. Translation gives CSVRIRGNTEAFF. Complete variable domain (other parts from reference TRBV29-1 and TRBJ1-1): SAVISQKPSRDICQRGTSLTIQCQVDSQVTMMFWYRQQPGQSLTLIATANQGSEATYESGFVIDKFPISRPNLTFSTLTVSNMSPEDSSIYLCSVRIRGNTEAFFGQGTRLTVV.

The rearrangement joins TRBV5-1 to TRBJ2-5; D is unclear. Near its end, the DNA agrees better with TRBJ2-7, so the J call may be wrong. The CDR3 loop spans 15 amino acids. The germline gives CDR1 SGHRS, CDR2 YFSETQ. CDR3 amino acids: CASSLVPDRSHEQYF. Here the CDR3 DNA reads TGCGCCAGCAGCTTGGTTCCAGACCGGAGCCACGAGCAGTACTTC.

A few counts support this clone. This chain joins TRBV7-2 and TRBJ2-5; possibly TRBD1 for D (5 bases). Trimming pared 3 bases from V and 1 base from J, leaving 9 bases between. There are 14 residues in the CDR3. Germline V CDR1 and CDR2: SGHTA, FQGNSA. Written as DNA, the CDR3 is TGTGCCAGCAGCTTTGACAGCACCCAAGAGACCCAGTACTTC. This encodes CASSFDSTQETQYF.